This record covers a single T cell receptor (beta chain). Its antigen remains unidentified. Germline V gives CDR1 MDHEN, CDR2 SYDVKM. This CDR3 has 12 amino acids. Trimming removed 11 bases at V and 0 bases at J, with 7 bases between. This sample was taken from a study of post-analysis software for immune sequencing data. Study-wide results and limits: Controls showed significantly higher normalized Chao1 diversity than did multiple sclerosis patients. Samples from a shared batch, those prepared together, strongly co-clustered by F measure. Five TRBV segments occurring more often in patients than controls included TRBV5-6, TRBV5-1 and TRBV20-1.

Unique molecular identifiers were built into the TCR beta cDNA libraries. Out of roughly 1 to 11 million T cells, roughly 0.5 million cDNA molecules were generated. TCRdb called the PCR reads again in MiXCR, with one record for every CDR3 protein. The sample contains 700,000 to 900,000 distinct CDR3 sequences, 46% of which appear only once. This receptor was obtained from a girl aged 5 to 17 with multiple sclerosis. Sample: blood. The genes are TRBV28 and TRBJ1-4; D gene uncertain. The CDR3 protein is CAVGATNEKLFF. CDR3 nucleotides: TGTGCCGTGGGCGCAACTAATGAAAAACTGTTTTTT.